This TCR beta chain was sequenced in a study of shared clonotypes between healthy human individuals. Notes on the study in general: The low donor count limited represented genetic and exposure-history diversity.

V was cut by 0 bases and J by 1 base, with 9 bases left in between. CDR3 length: 15 amino acids. The germline V gene has CDR1 SGHVS and CDR2 FNYEAQ. About this clone itself: Its antigen remains unknown.

Naive CD8 cells lacked CD45RO, underwent positive selection for CCR7 and left out terminally differentiated effector memory CD45RA+ cells. TCRdb keeps only in-frame clones here, not all; method: immunoSEQ multiplex PCR. The data hold roughly 2 million clones, with about 95% observed a single time. The origin of this receptor is a man younger than 30 in good health. The rearrangement uses TRBV7-6 and TRBJ1-1; the D gene is possibly TRBD1 (5 bases). The sequenced sample consisted of naive CD8+ T cells sorted from blood. The CDR3 bases are TGTGCCAGCAGCTTAGCCTCAGGGCGGAACACTGAAGCTTTCTTT. This translates into CASSLASGRNTEAFF.